Following are 24 T cell receptor beta chains from one sample sequenced in a study of T cell responses to AZD1222 COVID-19 vaccine. Data came from immunoSEQ multiplex PCR; TCRdb stores just in-frame clones and leaves some out. The sample holds 150,000 to 180,000 clones; 88% are singletons and the top ten take around 3.2%. The sequences come from peripheral blood, collected on day 0 of AZD1222 vaccination. Every receptor here comes from an adult in good health.

This rearrangement joins TRBV7-9 to TRBJ2-7; a possible D gene is TRBD1 (6 bases). The germline gives CDR1 SEHNR, CDR2 FQNEAQ (reference sequence). V dropped 5 bases and J dropped 4 bases, with 12 bases sitting between them. The CDR3 length is 13 residues. The DNA for the CDR3 is TGTGCCAGCAGCCAGACAAGGGGGTACGAGCAGTACTTC. Encoded protein: CASSQTRGYEQYF. The full variable domain, completed using reference TRBV7-9 and TRBJ2-7, is DTGVSQNPRHKITKRGQNVTFRCDPISEHNRLYWYRQTLGQGPEFLTYFQNEAQLEKSRLLSDRFSAERPKGSFSTLEIQRTEQGDSAMYLCASSQTRGYEQYFGPGTRLTVT.

The chain links TRBV24-1 to TRBJ2-2, with D perhaps TRBD1 (5 bases). V was trimmed by 9 bases and J by 0 bases, leaving 10 bases between them. The CDR3 runs to 14 residues. Per the germline V gene, CDR1 is KGHDR and CDR2 is SFDVKD. Here the CDR3 DNA reads TGTGCCACCCAGGGAACAACGAACACCGGGGAGCTGTTTTTT. Its translation is CATQGTTNTGELFF.

DNA for the CDR3: TGTGCCAGCAGTTTATCCCCTCGAGGGATGGGCTACACCTTC. It codes for CASSLSPRGMGYTF. The chain couples TRBV27 to TRBJ1-2; D gene uncertain. The germline V gene has CDR1 MNHEY and CDR2 SMNVEV (reference sequence). This CDR3 region has 14 residues. V was trimmed by 0 bases and J by 8 bases, leaving 13 bases between them.

This rearrangement joins TRBV5-1 to TRBJ1-6; no definite D call. CDR1 is SGHRS and CDR2 is YFSETQ in the germline V gene. Trimming cost V 0 bases and J 7 bases, with 8 bases left between them. The CDR3 totals 14 residues. As DNA, the CDR3 is TGCGCCAGCAGCTTGGCGGGGAGGAATTCACCCCTCCACTTT. Translating gives CASSLAGRNSPLHF.

The V call is TRBV7-2, the J call TRBJ2-1, with 9 bases aligning to TRBD2. The CDR3 contains 16 residues. Germline V gene sequence: CDR1 SGHTA, CDR2 FQGNSA. V was clipped by 5 bases and J by 1 base; unmatched bases: 6. This CDR3 is CASSVLAGPSYNEQFF. The DNA for the CDR3 is TGTGCCAGCAGCGTCCTAGCGGGACCTTCCTACAATGAGCAGTTCTTC.

This chain links TRBV5-1 with TRBJ1-1; 10 nucleotides align to TRBD1. Trimming cost V 4 bases and J 4 bases; bases outside gene matches: 10. Germline CDR1 and CDR2: SGHRS and YFSETQ. The length of the CDR3 is 16 residues. The CDR3 here is CASSPTGGLAGTEAFF. CDR3 DNA: TGCGCCAGCAGCCCGACAGGGGGCTTAGCGGGCACTGAAGCTTTCTTT.

DNA for the CDR3: TGTGCCAGCAGTCAGAGCGAGGGGGCGCTGTTCTTC. This sequence encodes CASSQSEGALFF. J is TRBJ2-1 and V is TRBV2; 7 nucleotides align to TRBD1. The CDR3 contains 12 residues. Germline assignment: CDR1 SNHLY and CDR2 FYNNEI. After removal of 5 bases from V and 15 bases from J, the junction contained 10 bases not matched to a gene.

This rearrangement joins TRBV19 to TRBJ1-5, with D possibly being TRBD1 (6 bases). Trimming stripped 6 bases from V and 3 bases from J, with 15 bases between. CDR1 is LNHDA and CDR2 is SQIVND in the germline V gene (reference sequence). This CDR3 has 15 amino acids. The DNA for the CDR3 is TGTGCCAGTAGCTCGGGGACAACCTACAATCAGCCCCAGCATTTT. This sequence encodes CASSSGTTYNQPQHF.

V usage is TRBV2 and J usage is TRBJ2-3; tentatively, D is TRBD2 (6 bases). The germline V gene encodes CDR1 SNHLY and CDR2 FYNNEI. Trimming took 8 bases from V and 3 from J, leaving 9 bases between them. CDR3 length equals 12 residues. The CDR3 region has the DNA TGTGCCAGCGGCGGGGAAACAGATACGCAGTATTTT. Residues: CASGGETDTQYF.

V gene TRBV2 combines with J gene TRBJ2-3; TRBD1 matches 10 bases. With V trimmed by 5 bases and J by 5 bases, 4 bases remained unmatched. The CDR3 has 14 residues. Germline values: CDR1 SNHLY, CDR2 FYNNEI. CDR3 sequence reads: CASSMDRGGDTQYF. The CDR3 region has the DNA TGTGCCAGCAGTATGGACAGGGGGGGAGATACGCAGTATTTT. Filled out from reference TRBV2 and TRBJ2-3, the complete variable domain reads EPEVTQTPSHQVTQMGQEVILRCVPISNHLYFYWYRQILGQKVEFLVSFYNNEISEKSEIFDDQFSVERPDGSNFTLKIRSTKLEDSAMYFCASSMDRGGDTQYFGPGTRLTVL.

The rearrangement links TRBV6-5 to TRBJ2-7; 10 positions match TRBD1. The CDR3 has 14 amino acids. Germline CDR1 reads MNHEY; CDR2 reads SVGAGI. Trimming removed 4 bases from V and 2 bases from J; junction bases left unmatched: 2. The CDR3 sequence: CASSFGTGAYEQYF. CDR3 in DNA: TGTGCCAGCAGTTTTGGGACAGGGGCCTACGAGCAGTACTTC.

V is TRBV27 and J is TRBJ1-4; 7 nucleotides agree with TRBD1. J gave up 5 bases and V 5 bases, and 8 bases lay outside the gene matches. From germline, CDR1 is MNHEY and CDR2 SMNVEV (reference sequence). This CDR3 region has 15 residues. CDR3 coding DNA: TGTGCCAGCAGTCCCCAAGACAGGGTGAATGAAAAACTGTTTTTT. This encodes CASSPQDRVNEKLFF.

CDR3 sequence reads: CASSGTGSSPLHF. In DNA, the CDR3 is TGTGCCAGCTCCGGGACAGGGTCTTCACCCCTCCACTTT. The chain employs TRBV7-8 and TRBJ1-6, with 9 bases fitting TRBD1. With V trimmed by 8 bases and J by 9 bases, 5 bases remained unmatched. Germline CDR1 SGHVS, CDR2 FQNEAQ. There are 13 residues in the CDR3.

CDR3 DNA sequence: TGTGCCAGCTCACCAACCGGGACAGGGGGTAGCGGAGAGCAGTACTTC. Protein: CASSPTGTGGSGEQYF. This sequence joins TRBV18 and TRBJ2-7; 11 bases are shared with TRBD1. CDR3 length: 16 amino acids. With 2 bases clipped from V and 7 bases from J, the junction kept 10 bases outside the gene matches. The V gene's germline CDR1 is KGHSH and CDR2 LQKENI.

Here the CDR3 reads CASSYDRTYEQYF. CDR3 bases: TGCGCCAGCAGTTACGACAGGACCTACGAGCAGTACTTC. The chain combines TRBV4-1 with TRBJ2-7; D may be TRBD1 (6 bases). The length of the CDR3 is 13 residues. Between the trimmed V and J ends, which lost 6 bases and 2 bases, there was a span of 11 bases. Germline CDR1 and CDR2: MGHRA and YSYEKL.

This clone is a singleton in its sample. The chain combines TRBV4-1 with TRBJ2-1, with D possibly TRBD2 on 5 matching bases. There are 14 residues in the CDR3. The V end was cut by 10 bases, the J end by 0 bases, with 13 bases between. CDR1 is MGHRA, CDR2 YSYEKL, per germline. CDR3 sequence (DNA): TGCGCCACAGGATGGGAGAGCTCCTACAATGAGCAGTTCTTC. Translating gives CATGWESSYNEQFF.

V usage is TRBV24-1 and J usage is TRBJ2-3; D is undetermined. The J call is in doubt because the DNA end fits TRBJ1-5 better. The CDR3 runs to 14 residues. Germline assignment: CDR1 KGHDR and CDR2 SFDVKD. In DNA form, the CDR3 reads TGTGCCACCAGTGATTTGGGTCGCTTACCCACGCAGCATTTT. This sequence encodes CATSDLGRLPTQHF.

The chain employs TRBV3-1 (or the pseudogene TRBV3-2) and TRBJ2-1; no firm D call. The V gene lost 1 base and the J gene lost 9 bases, with 4 bases spanning the gap. CDR1 and CDR2 (germline): LGHDT, YNNKEL (reference sequence). CDR3 length equals 11 residues. The CDR3 sequence is CASSQAGEQFF. In DNA, the CDR3 is TGTGCCAGCAGCCAAGCTGGTGAGCAGTTCTTC.

This clone was detected once. The genes are TRBV12-3 or TRBV12-4 and TRBJ2-3; D remains ambiguous. The CDR3 loop spans 12 amino acids. Trimming stripped 6 bases from V and 1 base from J, with 5 bases between. CDR3 DNA sequence: TGTGCCAGCAGCTGGGGCACAGATACGCAGTATTTT. Protein: CASSWGTDTQYF.

The DNA of the CDR3 is TGTGCCAGCAGGGTCGAGGTGACAGGAGGGAATGAGCAGTTCTTC. The encoded protein is CASRVEVTGGNEQFF. This chain links TRBV2 with TRBJ2-1; D may correspond to TRBD1 or TRBD2 (6 bases each). Germline V CDR1 and CDR2: SNHLY, FYNNEI. This CDR3 region has 15 residues. V lost 6 bases, J lost 7 bases, and 19 bases lay in between.

The chain uses TRBV5-1 and TRBJ2-5; D might be TRBD1 (5 bases). The CDR3 length is 13 residues. The V and J ends lost 4 bases and 2 bases respectively, with 9 bases between them. Per germline, CDR1 SGHRS and CDR2 YFSETQ. CDR3 amino acids: CASSRGEQETQYF. DNA for the CDR3: TGCGCCAGCAGCAGGGGCGAACAAGAGACCCAGTACTTC.

The chain combines TRBV6-1 with TRBJ1-5, with D uncertain. This CDR3 comprises 13 residues. V was trimmed by 2 bases and J by 9 bases, leaving 11 bases between them. Per germline, CDR1 MNHNS and CDR2 SASEGT. As DNA, the CDR3 is TGTGCCAGCAGTGAAACGAGCTCTGGGCCCCAGCATTTT. It codes for CASSETSSGPQHF.

The chain links TRBV3-1 (or the pseudogene TRBV3-2) to TRBJ1-1, with a possible D match to TRBD1 (6 bases). The ends were cut back, 3 bases at V and 5 bases at J, with 13 bases in the middle. The CDR3 loop spans 14 amino acids. Germline V lookup: CDR1 LGHDT, CDR2 YNNKEL (reference sequence). The CDR3: CASSHDQGSTEAFF. The DNA for the CDR3 is TGTGCCAGCAGCCATGATCAGGGGTCAACTGAAGCTTTCTTT.

The CDR3 is CSVSAQGGGYTF. In DNA, the CDR3 is TGCAGCGTTTCGGCTCAGGGGGGTGGCTACACCTTC. The chain carries TRBV29-1 and TRBJ1-2; 7 bases are shared with TRBD1. CDR3 length: 12 amino acids. Trimming cost V 5 bases and J 7 bases; bases outside gene matches: 7. Germline CDR1 reads SQVTM; CDR2 reads ANQGSEA.